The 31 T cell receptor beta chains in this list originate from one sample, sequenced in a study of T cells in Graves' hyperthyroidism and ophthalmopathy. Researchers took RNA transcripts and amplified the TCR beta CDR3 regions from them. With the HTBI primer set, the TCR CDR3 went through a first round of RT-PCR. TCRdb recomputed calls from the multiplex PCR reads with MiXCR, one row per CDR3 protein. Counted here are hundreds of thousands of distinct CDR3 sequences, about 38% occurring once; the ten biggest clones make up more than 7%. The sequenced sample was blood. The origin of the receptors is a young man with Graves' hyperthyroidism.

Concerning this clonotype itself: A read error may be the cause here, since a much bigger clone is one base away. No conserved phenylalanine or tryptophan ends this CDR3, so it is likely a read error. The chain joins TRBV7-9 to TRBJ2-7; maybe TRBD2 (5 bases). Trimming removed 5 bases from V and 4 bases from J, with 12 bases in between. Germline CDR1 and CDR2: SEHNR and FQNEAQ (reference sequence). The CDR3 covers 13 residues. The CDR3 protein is CASSLRDRYEQYS. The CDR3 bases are TGTGCCAGCAGCCTCCGGGATCGATACGAGCAGTACTCC.

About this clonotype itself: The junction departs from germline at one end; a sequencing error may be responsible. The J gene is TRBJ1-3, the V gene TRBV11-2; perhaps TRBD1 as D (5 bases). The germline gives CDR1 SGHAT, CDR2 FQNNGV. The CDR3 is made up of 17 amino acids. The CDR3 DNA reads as TGTGCCAGCAGCGATGCCCCCGGGACGTTAGCAGGAAACACCGTATATTTT. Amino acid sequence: CASSDAPGTLAGNTVYF.

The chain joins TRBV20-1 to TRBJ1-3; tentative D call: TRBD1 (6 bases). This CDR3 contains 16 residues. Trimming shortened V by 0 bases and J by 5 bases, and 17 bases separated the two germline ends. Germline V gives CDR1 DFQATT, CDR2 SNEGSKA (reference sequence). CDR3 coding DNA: TGCAGTGCTAGAGATCGGGAAGGGGGAATTAGAAACACCATATATTTT. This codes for CSARDREGGIRNTIYF.

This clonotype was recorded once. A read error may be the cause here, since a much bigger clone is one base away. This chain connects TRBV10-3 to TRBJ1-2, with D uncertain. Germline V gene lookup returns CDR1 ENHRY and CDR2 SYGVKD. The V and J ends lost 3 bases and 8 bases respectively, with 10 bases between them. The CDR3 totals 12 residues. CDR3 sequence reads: CAISESFDGYTF. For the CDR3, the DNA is TGTGCCATCAGTGAAAGCTTTGACGGCTACACCTTC.

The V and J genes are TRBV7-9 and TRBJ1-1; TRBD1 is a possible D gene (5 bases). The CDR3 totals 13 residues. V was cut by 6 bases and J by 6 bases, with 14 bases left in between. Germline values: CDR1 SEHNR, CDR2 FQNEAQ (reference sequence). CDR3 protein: CASSPWGDSEAFF. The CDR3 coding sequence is TGTGCCAGCAGTCCGTGGGGGGACTCTGAAGCTTTCTTT.

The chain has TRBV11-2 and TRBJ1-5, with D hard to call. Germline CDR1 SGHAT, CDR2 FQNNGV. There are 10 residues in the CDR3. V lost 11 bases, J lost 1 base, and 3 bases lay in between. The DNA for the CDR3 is TGTGCCCTCAGCAATCAGCCCCAGCATTTT. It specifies CALSNQPQHF.

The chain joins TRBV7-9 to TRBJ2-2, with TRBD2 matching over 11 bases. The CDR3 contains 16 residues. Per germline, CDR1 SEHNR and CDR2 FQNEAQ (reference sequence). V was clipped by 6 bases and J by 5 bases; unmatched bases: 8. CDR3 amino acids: CASSTSSGGRTGELFF. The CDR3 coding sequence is TGTGCCAGCAGTACCTCTAGCGGGGGGAGAACCGGGGAGCTGTTTTTT.

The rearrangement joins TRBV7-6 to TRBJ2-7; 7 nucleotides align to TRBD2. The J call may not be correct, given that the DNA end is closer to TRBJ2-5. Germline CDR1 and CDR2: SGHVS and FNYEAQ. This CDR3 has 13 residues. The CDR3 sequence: CASRRTSLETQYF. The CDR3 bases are TGTGCCAGCAGGCGGACTAGTCTAGAGACCCAGTACTTC.

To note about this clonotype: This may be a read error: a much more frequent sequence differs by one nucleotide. The CDR3 spells CASSDEVQGFYGYTF. The CDR3 DNA reads as TGTGCCAGCAGTGATGAGGTTCAGGGCTTCTATGGCTACACCTTC. The V call is TRBV2, the J call TRBJ1-2, with D possibly matching TRBD1 (5 bases). V lost 3 bases to trimming and J lost 4 bases, with 15 bases between them. The CDR3 extends over 15 amino acids. Germline CDR1 reads SNHLY; CDR2 reads FYNNEI.

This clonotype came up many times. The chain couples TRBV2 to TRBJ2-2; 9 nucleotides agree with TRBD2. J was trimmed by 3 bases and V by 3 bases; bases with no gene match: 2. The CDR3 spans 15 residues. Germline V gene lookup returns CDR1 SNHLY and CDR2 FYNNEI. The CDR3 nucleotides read TGTGCCAGCAGTGATGAGCGGGGGGACACCGGGGAGCTGTTTTTT. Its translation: CASSDERGDTGELFF.

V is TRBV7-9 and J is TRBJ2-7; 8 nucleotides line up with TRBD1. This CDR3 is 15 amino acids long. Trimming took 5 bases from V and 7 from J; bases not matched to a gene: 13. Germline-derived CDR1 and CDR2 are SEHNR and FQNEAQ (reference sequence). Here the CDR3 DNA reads TGTGCCAGCAGCCTACGACAGGGGCTTCCTACGGAGCAGTACTTC. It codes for CASSLRQGLPTEQYF.

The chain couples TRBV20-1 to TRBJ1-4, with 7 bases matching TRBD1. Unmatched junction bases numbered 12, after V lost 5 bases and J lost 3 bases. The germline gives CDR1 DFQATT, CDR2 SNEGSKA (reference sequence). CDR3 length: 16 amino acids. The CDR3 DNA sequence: TGCAGTGCTCAACTCCGCAGGGGGGTCTCTAATGAAAAACTGTTTTTT. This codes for CSAQLRRGVSNEKLFF.

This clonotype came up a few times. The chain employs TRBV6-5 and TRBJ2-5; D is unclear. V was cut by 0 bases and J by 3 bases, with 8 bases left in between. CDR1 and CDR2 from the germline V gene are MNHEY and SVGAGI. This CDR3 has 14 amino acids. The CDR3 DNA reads TGTGCCAGCAGTTACTCTGGTTCTAAAGAGACCCAGTACTTC. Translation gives CASSYSGSKETQYF.

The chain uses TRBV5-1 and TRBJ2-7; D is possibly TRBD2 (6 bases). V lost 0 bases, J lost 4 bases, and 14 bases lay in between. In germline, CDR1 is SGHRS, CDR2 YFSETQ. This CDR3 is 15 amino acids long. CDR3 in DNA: TGCGCCAGCAGCTTGGGTAGCGGCAGGGCTTACGAGCAGTACTTC. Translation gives CASSLGSGRAYEQYF.

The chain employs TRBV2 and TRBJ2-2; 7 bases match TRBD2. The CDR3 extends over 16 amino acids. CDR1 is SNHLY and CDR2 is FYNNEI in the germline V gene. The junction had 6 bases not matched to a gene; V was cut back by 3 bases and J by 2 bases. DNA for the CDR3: TGTGCCAGCAGTGATCCTAGCGGAGATAACACCGGGGAGCTGTTTTTT. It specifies CASSDPSGDNTGELFF.

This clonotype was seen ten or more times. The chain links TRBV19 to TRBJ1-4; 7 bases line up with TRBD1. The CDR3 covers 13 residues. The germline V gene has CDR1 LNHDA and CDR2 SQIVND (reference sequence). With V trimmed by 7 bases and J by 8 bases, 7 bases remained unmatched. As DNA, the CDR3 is TGTGCCAGTACGGGACAGTCCTACGAAAAACTGTTTTTT. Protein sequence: CASTGQSYEKLFF.

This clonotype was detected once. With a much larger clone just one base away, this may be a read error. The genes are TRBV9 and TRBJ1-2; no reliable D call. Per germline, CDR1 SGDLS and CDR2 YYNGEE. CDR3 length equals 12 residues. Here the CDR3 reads CASTVGNYGCTF. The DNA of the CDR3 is TGTGCCAGCACCGTAGGGAACTATGGCTGCACCTTC.

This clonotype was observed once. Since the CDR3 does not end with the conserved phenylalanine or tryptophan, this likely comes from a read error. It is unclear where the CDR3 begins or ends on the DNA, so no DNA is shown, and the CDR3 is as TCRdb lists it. CDR3 amino acids: CASSLLAGPNTGELLL. V gene TRBV7-2 combines with J gene TRBJ2-2; the D call TRBD2 from the table was never checked on the DNA. The CDR3 contains 16 residues when both ends are counted. CDR1 and CDR2 (germline): SGHTA, FQGNSA.

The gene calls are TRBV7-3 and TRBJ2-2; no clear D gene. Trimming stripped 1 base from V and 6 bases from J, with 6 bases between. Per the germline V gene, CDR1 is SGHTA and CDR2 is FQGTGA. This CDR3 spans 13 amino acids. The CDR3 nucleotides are TGTGCCAGCAGCTTAATAGTGTCCGGGGAGCTGTTTTTT. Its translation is CASSLIVSGELFF.

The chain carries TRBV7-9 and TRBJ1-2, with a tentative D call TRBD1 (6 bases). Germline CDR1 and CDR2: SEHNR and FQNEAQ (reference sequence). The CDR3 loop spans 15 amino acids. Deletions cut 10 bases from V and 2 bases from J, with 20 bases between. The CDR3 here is CAIKAGQIWNYGYTF. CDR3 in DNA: TGTGCCATCAAGGCGGGACAAATCTGGAACTATGGCTACACCTTC.

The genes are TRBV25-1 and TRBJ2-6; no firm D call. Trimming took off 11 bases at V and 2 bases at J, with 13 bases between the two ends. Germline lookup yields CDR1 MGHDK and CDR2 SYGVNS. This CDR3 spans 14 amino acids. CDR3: CAWSLGTGANVLTF. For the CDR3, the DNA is TGTGCCTGGAGTCTAGGGACTGGGGCCAACGTCCTGACTTTC.

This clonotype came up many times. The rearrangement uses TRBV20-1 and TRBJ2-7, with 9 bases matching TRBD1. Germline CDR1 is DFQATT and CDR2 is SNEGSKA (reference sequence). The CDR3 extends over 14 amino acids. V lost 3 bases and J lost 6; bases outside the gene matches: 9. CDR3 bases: TGCAGTGCTAGCCGGACAGGGGATGCGGGCGAGCAGTACTTC. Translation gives CSASRTGDAGEQYF.

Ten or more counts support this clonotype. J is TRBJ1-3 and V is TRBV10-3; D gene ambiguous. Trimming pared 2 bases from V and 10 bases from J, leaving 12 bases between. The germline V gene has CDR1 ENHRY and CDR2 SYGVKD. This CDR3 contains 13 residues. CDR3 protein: CAISEAGESTIYF. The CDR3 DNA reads TGTGCCATCAGTGAGGCCGGAGAATCGACCATATATTTT.

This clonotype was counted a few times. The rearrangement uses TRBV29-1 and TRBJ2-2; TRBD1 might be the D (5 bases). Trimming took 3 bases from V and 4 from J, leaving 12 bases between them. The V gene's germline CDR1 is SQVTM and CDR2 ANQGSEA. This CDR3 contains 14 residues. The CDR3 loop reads CSVDKGLGTGELFF. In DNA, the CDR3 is TGCAGCGTTGATAAGGGGTTAGGCACCGGGGAGCTGTTTTTT.

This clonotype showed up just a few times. In DNA, the CDR3 is TGTGCCAGCAGCGTTATGGAGTTGAACACTGAAGCTTTCTTT. Protein product: CASSVMELNTEAFF. The V and J genes are TRBV6-1 and TRBJ1-1; D is unclear. Germline V CDR1 and CDR2: MNHNS, SASEGT. V lost 6 bases and J lost 0, with 11 bases in between. This CDR3 comprises 14 residues.

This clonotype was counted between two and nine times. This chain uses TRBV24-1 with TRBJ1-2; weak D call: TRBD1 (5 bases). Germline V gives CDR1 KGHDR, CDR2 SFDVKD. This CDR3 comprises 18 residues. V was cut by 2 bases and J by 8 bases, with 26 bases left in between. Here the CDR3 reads CATSDSHHRDWGSEGYTF. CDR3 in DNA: TGTGCCACCAGTGATTCGCACCACCGGGACTGGGGGTCGGAAGGCTACACCTTC.

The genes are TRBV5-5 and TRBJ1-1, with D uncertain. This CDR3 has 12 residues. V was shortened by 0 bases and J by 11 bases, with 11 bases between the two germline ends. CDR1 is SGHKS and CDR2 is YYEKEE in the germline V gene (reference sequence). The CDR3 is CASSLGRAHAFF. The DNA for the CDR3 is TGTGCCAGCAGCTTGGGAAGGGCGCACGCTTTCTTT.

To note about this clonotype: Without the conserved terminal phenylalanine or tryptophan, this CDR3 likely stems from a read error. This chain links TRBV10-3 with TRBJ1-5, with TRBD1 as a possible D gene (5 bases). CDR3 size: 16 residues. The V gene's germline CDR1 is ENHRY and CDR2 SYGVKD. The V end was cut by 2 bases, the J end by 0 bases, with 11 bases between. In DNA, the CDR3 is TGTGCCATCAGTGAGGAGTTAGGGGATAGCAATCAGCCCCAGCATTTA. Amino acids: CAISEELGDSNQPQHL.

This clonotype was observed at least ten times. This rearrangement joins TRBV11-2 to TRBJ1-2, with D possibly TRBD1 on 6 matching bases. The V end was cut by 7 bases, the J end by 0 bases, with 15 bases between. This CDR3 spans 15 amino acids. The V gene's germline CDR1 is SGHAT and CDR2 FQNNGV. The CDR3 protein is CASTTLGGANYGYTF. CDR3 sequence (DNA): TGTGCCAGCACCACCTTAGGGGGAGCTAACTATGGCTACACCTTC.

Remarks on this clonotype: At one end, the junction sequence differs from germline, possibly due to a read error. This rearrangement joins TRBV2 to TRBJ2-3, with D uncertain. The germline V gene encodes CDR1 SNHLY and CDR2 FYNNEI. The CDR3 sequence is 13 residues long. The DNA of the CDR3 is TGCGCCAGCATACCGCCTGAGACAGATACGCAGTATTTT. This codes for CASIPPETDTQYF.

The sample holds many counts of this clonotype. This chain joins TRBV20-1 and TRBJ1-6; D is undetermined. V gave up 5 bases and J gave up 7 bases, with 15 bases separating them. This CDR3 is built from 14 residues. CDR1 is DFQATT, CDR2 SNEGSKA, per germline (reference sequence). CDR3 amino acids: CSAQPSSSNSPLHF. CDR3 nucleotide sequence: TGCAGTGCTCAACCGTCGTCTTCAAATTCACCCCTCCACTTT.